This T cell receptor (beta chain) was identified in a study of shared clonotypes between healthy human individuals (dated by TCRdb to about 2020). With respect to the entire study: Three men and a couple of women, aged 18 to 49 years, made up the cohort. For each donor, three plates each were used for CD4 naive and CD4 memory, two plates were used for CD8 naive, and one plate was used for CD8 memory. To estimate repertoire size and how much clonotype sharing occurs between individuals, the study deeply sequenced the blood TCR repertoires of 5 or 6 healthy adults. Libraries were prepared and TCR repertoires were sequenced by different laboratories using diverse techniques, in order to increase sequencing depth and limit assay-specific biases. Each donor's leukapheresis produced roughly between roughly 0.85 and 9.5 billion PBMCs. General study outcomes and caveats: Higher generation probabilities were observed for clonotypes shared by all four sorted-subset donors than for non-shared clonotypes. The genetic and exposure-history diversity represented was limited by the small number of donors. Based on pairwise subsampling, the degree of clonotype sharing among donors was expected to be affected by sequencing depth. Incomplete sequencing was indicated by rarefaction of sorted-subset datasets, despite the large sequencing depth. When a few donors were compared, the shared fraction of clonotypes was around 5% for naive CD4, 3.5% to 4% for naive CD8, 2% to 2.5% for memory CD4, and 0.35% to 0.5% for memory CD8. Only blood was sampled, and tissue TCR repertoires likely differ from those in blood. Larger estimated clonotype richness was generally found for naive subsets than for memory subsets.

Using the deep immunoSEQ assay, TCR CDR3 regions were amplified from genomic DNA by multiplex PCR. Extracted genomic DNA from each cell subset was distributed evenly across all wells of several immunoSEQ 96-well plates, and each plate was treated as a replicate. For sorted subsets, each replicate PCR was loaded with around 220 ng genomic DNA, equivalent to about 30,000 T cell genomes. Purified libraries were quantified with a Qubit 3.0 fluorometer, sized on a Bioanalyzer 2100, and re-quantified with the KAPA Library Quantification kit. Every immunoSEQ 96-well plate was sequenced on a dedicated single-read 150-cycle Illumina NextSeq 550 flow cell. The authors processed their data as follows. Because only junctional sequences without quality scores were contained in the immunoSEQ output, filtering matching that applied to full-length reads could not be performed. Sequences were annotated with PyIR, a Python wrapper for IgBLAST v1.9, using IMGT germline references to assign V/J genes and CDR3. Reads with weak V/J assignments (E-value above 1e-6), missing CDR3, stop codons, out-of-frame junctions, or ambiguous translated residues were removed. V3J clonotypes were defined as sequences sharing an identical inferred V gene, J gene, and CDR3 amino acid sequence. The percentage overlap between two repertoires was calculated by dividing the number of shared unique clonotypes by the size of the smaller repertoire. Three approaches were used to assess repertoire richness: RTK rarefaction, the Chao1 estimator, and Recon v2.1 estimates of unobserved clonotypes. For all TCRbeta clonotypes obtained by the gDNA method from a few donors, generation probabilities were computed with OLGA. The table was pulled from immuneACCESS by TCRdb, which kept in-frame rearrangements only. Such tables lose some clones; where checked, under half of the loss comes from unresolved V genes, and the rest has no known cause. V, J and clone size are taken as reported in that table, and D and trimming were inferred from the DNA itself. Here the sample has millions of clones; 85% to 95% occur a single time. About 1.8% of the sample goes to the ten largest clones.

For the CD8 naive samples, CD45RO-negative cells were positively selected for CCR7, yielding a CD45RA+CCR7+ population from which TemRA cells were excluded. Donors were healthy HIV-negative adults with no recently reported acute infections or vaccinations. Every donor was a Caucasian adult living in Nashville, Tennessee, USA. After blood collection by leukapheresis, PBMCs were isolated using Ficoll-Histopaque density gradient centrifugation and then cryopreserved in the vapor phase of liquid nitrogen. Analytical flow cytometry was used to check the purity and quantity of each magnetically sorted T cell population. Each sorted fraction had its genomic DNA isolated and then quantified by UV absorbance on a Nanodrop 2000c. With respect to this clone: Its antigen specificity is not known. No qualities accompany the bases; no much larger clone lies one base away.

Sequenced: naive CD8+ T cells from PBMCs. The cell subset or site label corresponds to: CD45RA+CCR7+. This clonotype originated in a young man in good health. Some clones in this sample may be carry-over from other donors' samples.

Read as DNA, the sequence is TGTGCCAGCAGGGTTAACCCGGGACAGGGGACCTACGAGCAGTACTTC. This codes for CASRVNPGQGTYEQYF. The chain links TRBV27 with TRBJ2-7; TRBD1 matches 10 bases in the middle. V ends up 6 bases short and J 2 bases short, with an unmatched junction base count of 10. Sequences MNHEY (CDR1) and SMNVEV (CDR2) are obtained from the germline V gene (reference sequence). The CDR3 measures 16 amino acids from cysteine to phenylalanine. The CDR3 DNA has 48 bases and is translated from base 1.